A selection of T cell receptor beta chains follows, all from one sample in a study of cytomegalovirus exposure and HLA in healthy donors. Using immunoSEQ multiplex PCR, the repertoire was profiled, and TCRdb retains in-frame clones only, with some absent. Here the sample spans nearly 200,000 clones, approximately 87% being singletons. Input material: PBMCs. Source of these receptors: a man aged 25 to 40 in good health and CMV-seronegative. The CDR3 runs from the conserved cysteine through the conserved F or W. D genes are given only for firm matches. The size field is filled for only some rows; it gives once, few, many or a size class.

TRBD1	TRBJ2-7	TRBV5-4	.	TGTGCCAGCAGCTTGGGGCAGACAGGGGTTATACCCTACGAGCAGTACTTC	CASSLGQTGVIPYEQYF
TRBD1	TRBJ2-7	TRBV15	.	TGTGCCACCAGCAGGGGGACAGGGTTCTACGAGCAGTACTTC	CATSRGTGFYEQYF
.	TRBJ2-1	TRBV29-1	.	TGCAGCTTCCGGAGGCTAGCAGAAGGGGAGCAGTTCTTC	CSFRRLAEGEQFF
.	TRBJ1-6	TRBV5-5	few	TGTGCCAGCAGCTTGGGGGAGATTTCACCCCTCCACTTT	CASSLGEISPLHF
TRBD1	TRBJ1-1	TRBV18	.	TGTGCCAGCTCACCGGGACAGTTGAACACTGAAGCTTTCTTT	CASSPGQLNTEAFF
.	TRBJ1-5	TRBV20-1	.	TGCAGTGCATCCAATTCTCAGCCCCAGCATTTT	CSASNSQPQHF
.	TRBJ2-1	TRBV7-2	few	TGTGCCAGCAGCGACGACACGGTAGGTGAGCAGTTCTTC	CASSDDTVGEQFF
.	TRBJ2-1	TRBV5-4	.	TGTGCCAGCAGCTTGGCTGGGGGGAGGGGGAGGTACAATGAGCAGTTCTTC	CASSLAGGRGRYNEQFF
.	TRBJ2-1	TRBV18	.	TGTGCCAGCTCACCAATCGAGAACAATGAGCAGTTCTTC	CASSPIENNEQFF
TRBD2	TRBJ2-1	TRBV6-1	.	TGTGCCAGCAGTGGAGGGGAGGGCCGGTTTTTTGAGCAGTTCTTC	CASSGGEGRFFEQFF
TRBD1	TRBJ1-6	TRBV9	.	TGTGCCAGCAGCGTAGCTCTGGTCAGGGGGCGTGTCTCCTATAATTCACCCCTCCACTTT	CASSVALVRGRVSYNSPLHF
.	TRBJ2-2	TRBV9	.	TGTGCCAGCAGCGCCCGACAGGGGACGGGGGGCACCGGGGAGCTGTTTTTT	CASSARQGTGGTGELFF
TRBD1	TRBJ1-2	TRBV2	.	TGTGCCACTCGGTCGGGACAGGCTAACTATGGCTACACCTTC	CATRSGQANYGYTF
TRBD1	TRBJ2-5	TRBV27	few	TGTGCCAGCAGTTTGCATGGACAGGGGGGGGAGACCCAGTACTTC	CASSLHGQGGETQYF
.	TRBJ1-1	TRBV7-2	.	TGTGCCAGCAGCTTAGCGGGGCAGTTGAACACTGAAGCTTTCTTT	CASSLAGQLNTEAFF
.	TRBJ2-7	TRBV28	.	TGTGCCAGCAGTTATCTTTACAGGGTACCCTACGAGCAGTACTTC	CASSYLYRVPYEQYF
TRBD2	TRBJ2-1	TRBV5-1	.	TGCGCCAGCAGCTGGACTAGCGGGGGGGGGAATGAGCAGTTCTTC	CASSWTSGGGNEQFF
TRBD2	TRBJ2-1	TRBV27	.	TGTGCCAGCAGTCTGGGGACTAGTCAACTCTTCGACTACAATGAGCAGTTCTTC	CASSLGTSQLFDYNEQFF
.	TRBJ2-2	TRBV28	.	TGTGCCAGCAGGACACATAACACCGGGGAGCTGTTTTTT	CASRTHNTGELFF
TRBD1	TRBJ2-5	TRBV5-6	.	TGTGCCAGCAGCTGGGGGACAGGGGGTCGGGAGGAGACCCAGTACTTC	CASSWGTGGREETQYF
TRBD1	TRBJ2-7	TRBV6-1	once	TGTGCCAGCAGTACCCGGACAGGGCCAACCTACGAGCAGTACTTC	CASSTRTGPTYEQYF
TRBD1	TRBJ1-6	TRBV6-5	.	TGTGCCACGAGGGGACAGCCGAAGGTTAATTCACCCCTCCACTTT	CATRGQPKVNSPLHF
.	TRBJ1-1	TRBV19	.	TGTGCCAGTAGTATAGTCAATGAAGCTTTCTTT	CASSIVNEAFF
.	TRBJ1-1	TRBV7-2	.	TGTGCCAGCAGCCCCAGGGCGGTTCGGTCCCCTGAAGCTTTCTTT	CASSPRAVRSPEAFF
.	TRBJ1-4	TRBV6-5	.	TGTGCCAGCAGTTTTCGAACTTTGACATCTGGTGAAAAACTGTTTTTT	CASSFRTLTSGEKLFF
TRBD1	TRBJ1-4	TRBV4-1	.	TGCGCCAGCAGCCAACCCCGGGACAGGGGTGGTGAAAAACTGTTTTTT	CASSQPRDRGGEKLFF